This T cell receptor (beta chain) was recorded in a study of blood T cell repertoires in COVID-19. Whole-study context: The samples span acute and convalescent COVID-19 from the United States, Italy and Spain. The analysed material was cDNA or gDNA that came from T cells, B-cell-depleted T cells, or PBMCs.

The germline V gene has CDR1 MDHEN and CDR2 SYDVKM. Trimming cost V 7 bases and J 7 bases; bases outside gene matches: 10. The CDR3 runs 15 residues. Per the original methods: Scientists estimated how many nucleated cells there were by amplifying reference gene primers. Assay: immunoSEQ multiplex PCR; the TCRdb copy retains only in-frame clones and omits some. Clonal size and the V and J genes are those of that table, whereas D and trimming came from the DNA. This sample has approximately 120,000 clones, with 90% found just once. This chain joins TRBV28 and TRBJ1-4, with 9 bases matching TRBD1. The TCR sequence derives from a human donor in a cohort sampled during active COVID-19. The specimen was peripheral blood. The CDR3 sequence is CASTYRGLVGEKLFF. As DNA, the CDR3 is TGTGCCAGCACATACAGGGGGCTAGTGGGTGAAAAACTGTTTTTT.